One and the same sample provided the 25 T cell receptor beta chains below, sequenced in a study of vaccination and CD4 T cells after COVID-19. The treatment was: roughly 11-day PBMC culture with coronavirus spike peptide pools or control peptides (ViraFEST assay). Before the COVID-19 pandemic (2011-2018), CD4+ T cells were obtained from the unexposed donor. These receptors have no identified antigens. Cultured CD4+ T-cell DNA underwent Oncomine TCR Beta short-read sequencing. Genomic DNA was extracted from cultured CD4+ T cells. One entry per CDR3 protein, called by TCRdb with MiXCR from the PCR reads. Of 7,500 to 10,000 distinct CDR3 sequences listed, 28% are singletons. The sequencing input was CD4+ T cells from blood, cultured in vitro. Receptor source: a human donor in good health.

This clonotype has only a few counts. The chain has TRBV7-2 and TRBJ2-3; 11 bases fit TRBD2. Germline CDR1 is SGHTA and CDR2 is FQGNSA. The CDR3 consists of 15 residues. With 5 bases clipped from V and 0 bases from J, the junction kept 1 base outside the gene matches. This CDR3 is CASSRTSGSTDTQYF. The CDR3 DNA reads TGTGCCAGCAGCCGGACTAGCGGGAGCACAGATACGCAGTATTTT.

This chain joins TRBV19 and TRBJ2-5; D call uncertain. V lost 2 bases and J lost 2, with 9 bases in between. From germline, CDR1 is LNHDA and CDR2 SQIVND (reference sequence). The CDR3 consists of 14 residues. The CDR3 loop is CASSISSPQETQYF. DNA for the CDR3: TGTGCCAGTAGTATATCAAGCCCGCAAGAGACCCAGTACTTC. The full variable domain, completed using reference TRBV19 and TRBJ2-5, is DGGITQSPKYLFRKEGQNVTLSCEQNLNHDAMYWYRQDPGQGLRLIYYSQIVNDFQKGDIAEGYSVSREKKESFPLTVTSAQKNPTAFYLCASSISSPQETQYFGPGTRLLVL.

This chain connects TRBV6-1 to TRBJ1-1; D may be TRBD1 (6 bases). Germline V CDR1 and CDR2: MNHNS, SASEGT. This CDR3 comprises 12 residues. V gave up 10 bases and J gave up 4 bases, with 13 bases separating them. CDR3 protein: CATHRAATEAFF. The CDR3 DNA follows: TGTGCCACCCACAGGGCGGCCACTGAAGCTTTCTTT.

This clonotype occurred a few times. The rearrangement links TRBV27 to TRBJ2-7; 7 nucleotides align to TRBD2. Germline trimming cut 3 bases from V and 5 bases from J; bases unmatched to any gene: 13. CDR3 length: 16 amino acids. The V gene's germline CDR1 is MNHEY and CDR2 SMNVEV (reference sequence). CDR3 sequence (DNA): TGTGCCAGCAGTTTCTCCCGGGTGGGGGGAGGGGACGAGCAGTACTTC. Amino acids: CASSFSRVGGGDEQYF.

The chain combines TRBV6-2 or TRBV6-3 with TRBJ2-1, with 11 nucleotides matching TRBD2. The CDR3 consists of 16 residues. CDR1 is MNHEY and CDR2 is SVGEGT in the germline V gene. Trimming at V came to 5 bases and at J to 12 bases, leaving 15 bases not matched to a gene. CDR3 loop: CASSPPRASGRQRQFF. CDR3 bases: TGTGCCAGCAGTCCCCCGAGAGCTAGCGGGAGGCAACGGCAGTTCTTC.

The genes are TRBV7-9 and TRBJ1-3; no definite D call. CDR1 and CDR2 (germline): SEHNR, FQNEAQ (reference sequence). There are 15 residues in the CDR3. The V end was cut by 1 base, the J end by 2 bases, with 9 bases between. As DNA, the CDR3 is TGTGCCAGCAGCTTAGGACGGATGACTGGAAACACCATATATTTT. Protein sequence: CASSLGRMTGNTIYF.

The J gene is TRBJ1-1, the V gene TRBV28; the match to TRBD1 covers 9 bases. CDR3 length: 15 amino acids. Germline values: CDR1 MDHEN, CDR2 SYDVKM. Trimming removed 6 bases from V and 7 bases from J; junction bases left unmatched: 12. CDR3 DNA: TGTGCCAGCAGCCGTCAACAGGGGGCGACTGGTGAAGCTTTCTTT. It is translated as CASSRQQGATGEAFF.

The chain combines TRBV27 with TRBJ2-1; 14 bases line up with TRBD2. Germline CDR1 MNHEY, CDR2 SMNVEV (reference sequence). V shed 4 bases, J shed 7 bases, and the junction held 9 bases outside the gene matches. The CDR3 has 17 residues. The CDR3: CASSSPRGLAGGNEQFF. The CDR3 DNA is TGTGCCAGCAGTTCACCCAGAGGACTAGCGGGAGGTAATGAGCAGTTCTTC.

This clonotype was seen a handful of times. The V gene is TRBV19, the J gene TRBJ2-7, with 11 bases aligning to TRBD2. V was pared by 4 bases and J by 6 bases, with 14 bases of the junction left unmatched. The CDR3 covers 17 residues. From germline, CDR1 is LNHDA and CDR2 SQIVND (reference sequence). This CDR3 reads CASSNLAGGSRAGEQYF. CDR3 DNA sequence: TGTGCCAGTAGTAACCTAGCGGGAGGTTCGCGCGCTGGCGAGCAGTACTTC. The complete variable domain, with remaining parts taken from reference TRBV19 and TRBJ2-7, reads DGGITQSPKYLFRKEGQNVTLSCEQNLNHDAMYWYRQDPGQGLRLIYYSQIVNDFQKGDIAEGYSVSREKKESFPLTVTSAQKNPTAFYLCASSNLAGGSRAGEQYFGPGTRLTVT.

This clonotype was seen a handful of times. In DNA form, the CDR3 reads TGTGCCAGCAGTTATACACCGGATAGCGGAAAGCGTGAGCAGTTCTTC. Protein product: CASSYTPDSGKREQFF. The chain employs TRBV6-5 and TRBJ2-1, with D perhaps matching TRBD2 (6 bases). CDR1 MNHEY and CDR2 SVGAGI come from the germline V gene. V lost 3 bases, J lost 9 bases, and 21 bases lay in between. This CDR3 spans 16 amino acids.

This clonotype has more than one count but fewer than ten. The chain recombines TRBV6-1 with TRBJ1-6; perhaps TRBD1 as D (5 bases). The CDR3 extends over 15 amino acids. CDR1 and CDR2 (germline): MNHNS, SASEGT. V shed 6 bases and J shed 5 bases, with 14 bases lying between them. The CDR3 here is CASSDRWANNSPLHF. The CDR3 bases are TGTGCCAGCAGCGACAGATGGGCAAATAATTCACCCCTCCACTTT.

This clonotype was seen only a few times. This chain links TRBV6-1 with TRBJ1-5; D is ambiguous. The length of the CDR3 is 14 residues. Trimming took 8 bases from V and 0 from J, leaving 11 bases between them. Per the germline V gene, CDR1 is MNHNS and CDR2 is SASEGT. The CDR3 bases are TGTGCCAGCGACTACTTTAATAGCAATCAGCCCCAGCATTTT. It encodes CASDYFNSNQPQHF.

This clonotype was counted between two and nine times. The chain employs TRBV28 and TRBJ1-1; no clear D gene. Germline loops: CDR1 MDHEN, CDR2 SYDVKM. V was shortened by 4 bases and J by 4 bases, with 16 bases between the two germline ends. The CDR3 is made up of 15 amino acids. This chain's CDR3 is CASSSGDAGGTEAFF. Here the CDR3 DNA reads TGTGCCAGCAGTTCCGGAGACGCGGGTGGCACTGAAGCTTTCTTT.

The rearrangement uses TRBV27 and TRBJ2-3, with D maybe TRBD1 (5 bases). Germline V gives CDR1 MNHEY, CDR2 SMNVEV (reference sequence). Trimming shortened V by 3 bases and J by 6 bases, and 22 bases separated the two germline ends. This CDR3 region has 17 residues. CDR3 sequence (DNA): TGTGCCAGCAGTTTGCGCATGTCAGGGCTTCTTAGGGATACGCAGTATTTT. Amino acid sequence: CASSLRMSGLLRDTQYF.

The genes are TRBV7-2 and TRBJ2-7; TRBD2 might be the D (6 bases). This CDR3 contains 12 residues. In germline, CDR1 is SGHTA, CDR2 FQGNSA. Trimming removed 0 bases at V and 7 bases at J, with 7 bases between. CDR3 region: CASSLAGREQYF. Here the CDR3 DNA reads TGTGCCAGCAGCTTAGCGGGGAGGGAGCAGTACTTC.

The V gene is TRBV28, the J gene TRBJ1-6; D gene ambiguous. Germline CDR1 MDHEN, CDR2 SYDVKM. This CDR3 spans 13 amino acids. Deletions cut 8 bases from V and 0 bases from J, with 5 bases between. The CDR3 is CASGSSYNSPLHF. The CDR3 region has the DNA TGTGCCAGCGGAAGCTCCTATAATTCACCCCTCCACTTT.

There are a few counts of this clonotype. The chain combines TRBV6-2 or TRBV6-3 with TRBJ1-5; weak D call: TRBD1 (5 bases). Trimming took off 6 bases at V and 1 base at J, with 7 bases between the two ends. In germline, CDR1 is MNHEY, CDR2 SVGEGT. The CDR3 has 13 residues. The CDR3 nucleotides read TGTGCCAGCAGCCGGGACAGCAATCAGCCCCAGCATTTT. It codes for CASSRDSNQPQHF.

V and J are TRBV29-1 and TRBJ1-1; D might be TRBD1 (6 bases). Deletions cut 7 bases from V and 0 bases from J, with 12 bases between. CDR1 and CDR2 (germline): SQVTM, ANQGSEA. The CDR3 extends over 13 amino acids. The CDR3 nucleotides are TGCAGCGCTCAGAGGGACATGAACACTGAAGCTTTCTTT. It is translated as CSAQRDMNTEAFF.

The CDR3 bases are TGTGCCAGCATACTAGCCGGGTCAGGTAGCAATCAGCCCCAGCATTTT. Protein sequence: CASILAGSGSNQPQHF. The chain joins TRBV28 to TRBJ1-5, with D hard to call. Germline lookup yields CDR1 MDHEN and CDR2 SYDVKM. The CDR3 runs 16 residues. V was pared by 7 bases and J by 0 bases, with 16 bases between.

This clonotype was detected only a few times. The V call is TRBV7-2, the J call TRBJ1-5; unclear D gene. The CDR3 sequence is 13 residues long. V gave up 1 base and J gave up 11 bases, with 12 bases separating them. The germline V gene encodes CDR1 SGHTA and CDR2 FQGNSA. This CDR3 reads CASSLVGGKAQHF. CDR3 DNA sequence: TGTGCCAGCAGCTTAGTCGGCGGGAAGGCCCAGCATTTT.

This chain connects TRBV25-1 to TRBJ1-6; weak D call: TRBD1 (5 bases). The CDR3 extends over 13 amino acids. In germline, CDR1 is MGHDK, CDR2 SYGVNS. V was pared by 1 base and J by 8 bases, with 6 bases between. CDR3 sequence: CASSEWGDSPLHF. CDR3 in DNA: TGTGCCAGCAGTGAATGGGGCGATTCACCCCTCCACTTT.

Within the sample, this clonotype is medium-sized. The chain uses TRBV7-8 and TRBJ2-3; 7 bases fit TRBD2. Germline V gene data show CDR1 as SGHVS and CDR2 as FQNEAQ. Germline trimming cut 4 bases from V and 5 bases from J; bases unmatched to any gene: 15. The CDR3 runs to 17 residues. As DNA, the CDR3 is TGTGCCAGCAGCTCTCCGACCACCGGGAGGCAGGGAGATACGCAGTATTTT. It translates to CASSSPTTGRQGDTQYF.

This clonotype was counted only a few times. The chain couples TRBV6-1 to TRBJ2-7; the D gene is possibly TRBD1 (5 bases). CDR1 and CDR2 from the germline V gene are MNHNS and SASEGT. This CDR3 comprises 15 residues. The ends were cut back, 5 bases at V and 0 bases at J, with 14 bases in the middle. The CDR3 is CASSNRHQSSYEQYF. DNA of the CDR3: TGTGCCAGCAGTAACAGGCATCAGAGCTCCTACGAGCAGTACTTC.

This clonotype was detected once. This rearrangement joins TRBV20-1 to TRBJ2-4, with D tentatively TRBD1 (5 bases). Germline V gives CDR1 DFQATT, CDR2 SNEGSKA (reference sequence). The length of the CDR3 is 13 residues. Trimming shortened V by 3 bases and J by 0 bases, and 6 bases separated the two germline ends. In DNA form, the CDR3 reads TGCAGTGCTAGTGACAGAGCCAAAAACATTCAGTACTTC. Protein product: CSASDRAKNIQYF.

This clonotype was picked up a small number of times. The chain couples TRBV6-1 to TRBJ1-5; TRBD1 matches 7 bases. From germline, CDR1 is MNHNS and CDR2 SASEGT. This CDR3 is 14 amino acids long. J was trimmed by 5 bases and V by 6 bases; bases with no gene match: 7. CDR3 protein: CASRTGTADQPQHF. The CDR3 DNA follows: TGTGCCAGCAGGACCGGGACAGCCGATCAGCCCCAGCATTTT.